This record looks at one T cell receptor (beta chain) sequence and its context. Its binding antigen is unknown. It has no much larger one-base neighbor in the sample; base qualities were not kept. The germline V and J ends show losses of 4 bases and 2 bases respectively, and no gene match explains 4 bases of the junction. The CDR3 runs 14 amino acids, cysteine and phenylalanine included. The read is trimmed to its CDR3 DNA, 42 bases read in frame from base 1. The germline V gene supplies CDR1 SGHRS and CDR2 YFSETQ. These data belong to a study of T cell responses to AZD1222 COVID-19 vaccine (dated by TCRdb to about 2021). Looking at the study overall: A total of roughly 240 trial participants underwent TCR sequencing, of whom around 200 received two doses of AZD1222 and about 26 received two doses of the MenACWY control vaccine. Trial participants were enrolled into age subgroups of 18-55, 56-69 and 70-plus years, which contained roughly 150, 30 and 60 TCR-sequenced participants, respectively.

The paper as a whole reports these results and caveats: After two AZD1222 doses, spike-specific TCR breadth and depth were significantly higher than at day 0 and than in MenACWY recipients. Most participants were white British and females outnumbered males, and the authors suggested that clonal diversity may have been underestimated. Reportedly, almost half of the unique spike-specific TCRs recognized epitopes lying outside the regions that are mutated in the B.1.351 and B.1.1.7 variants. In the small 56-69-year group, the increase in depth fell short of significance, most likely because of low power. CD4 TCRs associated with the vaccine covered the entire spike protein, and the dominant responses were in regions 160-218 and 743-854. No day 14 peak-response samples were available, so repertoires were characterized only after the peak T cell response. Conclusions about previously exposed vaccinees were limited because only a handful of AZD1222 recipients were SARS-CoV-2 seropositive at baseline.

What the time point label conveys for this sample: about 28 days (+/-7) after the second vaccine dose. AZD1222 recipients with second doses at about 4 weeks or about 12 weeks were pooled, because spike-specific TCR depth and breadth did not differ between schedules. The vaccinee samples were drawn from two UK trials, COV001 and COV002, one of which was a single-blind randomized controlled phase 2/3 trial testing AZD1222 (ChAdOx1 nCoV-19) in healthy adults. Trial participant PBMC samples were collected at day 0 and day 28 after the second dose for TCRbeta chain sequencing. The CDR3 regions of human TCRbeta chains were subjected to immunosequencing. Turning to the authors' computational methods: TCRs in the repertoires were compared against a reference library of SARS-CoV-2-specific TCRs that had been generated with the MIRA antigen-specificity platform. Breadth meant the fraction of unique TCRs that were SARS-CoV-2-associated, whereas depth meant the fraction of total T cells that were SARS-CoV-2-associated. Using the MIRA data, each spike-specific TCR was mapped to the spike region that the TCR reacts to and placed in a CD4 or CD8 class. Log10-transformed breadth and depth values were compared by one-way ANOVA with Sidak's multiple comparisons tests. In its TCRdb copy, this immuneACCESS table keeps in-frame sequences only and misses some clones. Where compared with another copy, unresolved V genes explain less than half of these, and the others have no known cause. V and J calls and clone size are given by that table; D and trimming were obtained from the DNA. This sample comprises under 100,000 clones, approximately 89% of them detected only once. Less than 6% of the sample comes from the top ten.

This specimen consisted of peripheral blood, obtained 28 days after the second AZD1222 dose. The chain was built from TRBV5-1 and TRBJ2-5, with 8 bases aligning to TRBD1. The TCR originated in an adult who received the AZD1222 COVID-19 vaccine. The bases read TGCGCCAGCAGCATCGGACAGGGACAAGAGACCCAGTACTTC. This encodes CASSIGQGQETQYF.